The 29 T cell receptor beta chains below were found in one sample sequenced in a study of Ad26.COV2.S vaccination and SARS-CoV-2 variants. The protocol was immunoSEQ multiplex PCR, while the TCRdb copy is restricted to in-frame clones and leaves out a portion. The data contain around 300,000 clones, around 90% of them singletons. Specified treatment: roughly 20 received Ad26.COV2.S at low or high dose, single or two shots; roughly five received placebo; per-sample allocation not given. Collection of the samples took place on day 63 after the first injection of vaccine or placebo. The sequencing used peripheral blood, collected in a trial of Ad26.COV2.S vaccine versus placebo. These receptors originate from a person aged 18-60 years who received the Ad26.COV2.S COVID-19 vaccine or a placebo.

In regard to this clone: One end of the junction does not line up with germline, which may come from a read error. The CDR3 region has the DNA TGTGCCAGCAGTTCATCGGGGGGCAAGCAGCCCCAGCATTTT. Amino acid sequence: CASSSSGGKQPQHF. The chain recombines TRBV28 with TRBJ1-5; a weak D match, TRBD1 (6 bases). The CDR3 is made up of 14 amino acids. Looked up from germline, CDR1 is MDHEN and CDR2 is SYDVKM. Full variable domain (rest looked up from reference TRBV28 and TRBJ1-5): DVKVTQSSRYLVKRTGEKVFLECVQDMDHENMFWYRQDPGLGLRLIYFSYDVKMKEKGDIPEGYSVSREKKERFSLILESASTNQTSMYLCASSSSGGKQPQHFGDGTRLSIL.

This clone was seen a few times. The chain links TRBV7-2 to TRBJ1-1; a weak D match, TRBD1 (5 bases). V lost 2 bases to trimming and J lost 7 bases, with 11 bases between them. CDR3 length equals 13 residues. Per the germline V gene, CDR1 is SGHTA and CDR2 is FQGNSA. The CDR3 coding sequence is TGTGCCAGCAGCTTATGGCAGGGATATGAAGCTTTCTTT. This gives the protein CASSLWQGYEAFF.

V usage is TRBV6-2 or TRBV6-3 and J usage is TRBJ1-5, with a weak D call TRBD1 (6 bases). The CDR3 is made up of 13 amino acids. Trimming took off 5 bases at V and 6 bases at J, with 11 bases between the two ends. Germline V CDR1 and CDR2: MNHEY, SVGEGT. The CDR3: CASSRTGLQPQHF. The CDR3 region has the DNA TGTGCCAGCAGTAGAACAGGGCTTCAGCCCCAGCATTTT.

The chain carries TRBV6-1 and TRBJ1-1; unclear D gene. Trimming took 1 base from V and 1 from J, leaving 10 bases between them. The CDR3 has 15 amino acids. CDR1 is MNHNS, CDR2 SASEGT, per germline. As DNA, the CDR3 is TGTGCCAGCAGTGAAGGTTGGGTCGGGAACACTGAAGCTTTCTTT. Translating it yields CASSEGWVGNTEAFF.

The chain links TRBV19 to TRBJ2-1; 12 bases align to TRBD2. This CDR3 comprises 22 residues. Germline assignment: CDR1 LNHDA and CDR2 SQIVND (reference sequence). V dropped 5 bases and J dropped 6; count of bases not matched to a gene: 26. As DNA, the CDR3 is TGTGCCAGTAGTCCCAGTATGGGGGGTAAACTAGCGGGAGGATTACTGGGCAATGAGCAGTTCTTC. Protein sequence: CASSPSMGGKLAGGLLGNEQFF.

V and J are TRBV5-3 and TRBJ1-1, with D possibly matching TRBD1 (5 bases). TRBV5-3 is treated as an ORF (open reading frame) with a function not yet certain. The V and J ends lost 0 bases and 4 bases respectively, with 19 bases between them. The length of the CDR3 is 17 residues. The CDR3 sequence is CARSLVRDGKWGTEAFF. The CDR3 DNA reads TGTGCCAGAAGCTTGGTTCGGGACGGCAAGTGGGGCACTGAAGCTTTCTTT.

The rearrangement joins TRBV13 to TRBJ2-7, with 10 bases aligning to TRBD1. The CDR3 loop spans 16 amino acids. Germline trimming cut 2 bases from V and 6 bases from J; bases unmatched to any gene: 10. Germline V lookup: CDR1 PRHDT, CDR2 FYEKMQ (reference sequence). The CDR3 region has the DNA TGTGCCAGCAGCTTATCCCCGGGACAGGGGCAGCGCGAGCAGTACTTC. It codes for CASSLSPGQGQREQYF.

This chain connects TRBV6-5 to TRBJ2-1; D unclear. V was cut by 2 bases and J by 5 bases, with 10 bases left in between. The germline CDR1 and CDR2 sequences are MNHEY and SVGAGI. The CDR3 extends over 14 amino acids. In DNA form, the CDR3 reads TGTGCCAGCAGTTACCTTTCCGCGGACAATGAGCAGTTCTTC. This codes for CASSYLSADNEQFF.

The V gene is TRBV7-9, the J gene TRBJ2-7; no definite D call. Trimming shortened V by 2 bases and J by 5 bases, and 10 bases separated the two germline ends. This CDR3 is built from 13 residues. Germline V gene data show CDR1 as SEHNR and CDR2 as FQNEAQ (reference sequence). CDR3 loop: CASSLIEINEQYV. The CDR3, as DNA: TGTGCCAGCAGCTTAATTGAGATAAACGAGCAGTACGTC.

The table lists this clone with a few counts. The rearrangement links TRBV7-9 to TRBJ1-2; unclear D gene. V was pared by 1 base and J by 4 bases, with 10 bases between. This CDR3 region has 14 residues. CDR1 and CDR2 from the germline V gene are SEHNR and FQNEAQ (reference sequence). CDR3 nucleotide sequence: TGTGCCAGCAGCTTAGGGTCAGGACCCTATGGCTACACCTTC. Translated, it gives CASSLGSGPYGYTF.

V is TRBV5-4 and J is TRBJ2-7; maybe TRBD1 (6 bases). Per the germline V gene, CDR1 is SGHNT and CDR2 is YYREEE (reference sequence). The CDR3 consists of 14 residues. The V gene lost 4 bases and the J gene lost 2 bases, with 13 bases spanning the gap. In DNA, the CDR3 is TGTGCCAGCAGCGGAGGACAGCACACCTACGAGCAGTACTTC. Encoded protein: CASSGGQHTYEQYF.

The chain employs TRBV5-1 and TRBJ1-1; D is ambiguous. The length of the CDR3 is 13 residues. Trimming took 0 bases from V and 3 from J, leaving 6 bases between them. Per the germline V gene, CDR1 is SGHRS and CDR2 is YFSETQ. The chain's CDR3 is CASSLVRHTEAFF. The CDR3 bases are TGCGCCAGCAGCTTGGTACGACACACTGAAGCTTTCTTT.

This chain connects TRBV2 to TRBJ2-1, with TRBD2 as a possible D gene (5 bases). Germline V lookup: CDR1 SNHLY, CDR2 FYNNEI. Between the trimmed V and J ends, which lost 1 base and 8 bases, there was a span of 12 bases. CDR3 length equals 14 residues. CDR3 nucleotide sequence: TGTGCCAGCAGTGAAGAGGCAGCCGGGGATGAGCAGTTCTTC. This translates into CASSEEAAGDEQFF. Full variable domain (rest looked up from reference TRBV2 and TRBJ2-1): EPEVTQTPSHQVTQMGQEVILRCVPISNHLYFYWYRQILGQKVEFLVSFYNNEISEKSEIFDDQFSVERPDGSNFTLKIRSTKLEDSAMYFCASSEEAAGDEQFFGPGTRLTVL.

The chain joins TRBV4-1 to TRBJ1-1; a weak D match, TRBD1 (6 bases). Trimming shortened V by 4 bases and J by 0 bases, and 12 bases separated the two germline ends. CDR3 length: 15 residues. Per the germline V gene, CDR1 is MGHRA and CDR2 is YSYEKL. CDR3 sequence: CASSPMTGMNTEAFF. In DNA, the CDR3 is TGCGCCAGCAGCCCAATGACAGGCATGAACACTGAAGCTTTCTTT.

In DNA form, the CDR3 reads TGTGCCAGCAGCCCTCCCAGTGTGAGGGATAATGGCTACACCTTC. Its translation is CASSPPSVRDNGYTF. This chain links TRBV5-6 with TRBJ1-2, with D uncertain. This CDR3 has 15 residues. Germline V gives CDR1 SGHDT, CDR2 YYEEEE. With 4 bases removed from V and 6 bases from J, the gap between germline ends came to 19 bases.

This clone appeared a single time. The chain links TRBV4-3 to TRBJ1-5; D is uncertain. The germline gives CDR1 LGHNA, CDR2 YSLEER. The germline V and J ends were trimmed by 3 bases and 7 bases, with 13 bases remaining between them. The CDR3 runs to 14 residues. The CDR3 sequence is CASSQDRRWQPQHF. CDR3 nucleotides: TGCGCCAGCAGCCAGGATCGAAGGTGGCAGCCCCAGCATTTT.

This clone was picked up one time. The chain has TRBV7-2 and TRBJ2-3; 12 positions match TRBD2. Germline trimming cut 3 bases from V and 0 bases from J; bases unmatched to any gene: 10. There are 19 residues in the CDR3. The germline CDR1 and CDR2 sequences are SGHTA and FQGNSA. DNA for the CDR3: TGTGCCAGCAGCTTCCCGGGACTAGCGGGCATACAAAGCACAGATACGCAGTATTTT. Protein: CASSFPGLAGIQSTDTQYF.

The rearrangement links TRBV4-3 to TRBJ1-5; the D gene is possibly TRBD1 (5 bases). V lost 2 bases and J lost 0, with 14 bases in between. CDR3 length equals 17 residues. Germline V gene data show CDR1 as LGHNA and CDR2 as YSLEER. The CDR3 sequence is CASSQLYDSYSNQPQHF. CDR3 nucleotide sequence: TGCGCCAGCAGCCAACTTTACGACAGCTATAGCAATCAGCCCCAGCATTTT.

This clone was observed a few times. This chain joins TRBV11-3 and TRBJ2-2; D gene uncertain. Trimming stripped 2 bases from V and 5 bases from J, with 0 bases between. Germline CDR1 is SGHNT and CDR2 is YENEEA. This CDR3 contains 11 residues. CDR3 protein: CASSLTGELFF. CDR3 DNA sequence: TGTGCCAGCAGCTTAACCGGGGAGCTGTTTTTT.

The chain combines TRBV5-4 with TRBJ1-1; maybe TRBD1 (6 bases). Trimming stripped 3 bases from V and 6 bases from J, with 12 bases between. Germline-derived CDR1 and CDR2 are SGHNT and YYREEE (reference sequence). This CDR3 is 13 amino acids long. The DNA for the CDR3 is TGTGCCAGCAGCTCCCCGGACAGTTCTGAAGCTTTCTTT. Amino acids: CASSSPDSSEAFF.

The rearrangement joins TRBV9 to TRBJ2-7; D call uncertain. This CDR3 region has 13 residues. V was pared by 4 bases and J by 6 bases, with 14 bases between. Germline assignment: CDR1 SGDLS and CDR2 YYNGEE. CDR3 coding DNA: TGTGCCAGCAGCCCACCCTTGCTTCCCGAGCAGTACTTC. It is translated as CASSPPLLPEQYF.

The V gene is TRBV7-8, the J gene TRBJ1-1; the D is unclear. The germline V gene encodes CDR1 SGHVS and CDR2 FQNEAQ. V lost 1 base and J lost 3, with 6 bases in between. The length of the CDR3 is 13 residues. CDR3 sequence reads: CASSLGGDTEAFF. In DNA form, the CDR3 reads TGTGCCAGCAGCTTAGGGGGTGACACTGAAGCTTTCTTT.

The chain links TRBV7-2 to TRBJ1-1; D is uncertain. The CDR3 runs 15 residues. CDR1 and CDR2 from the germline V gene are SGHTA and FQGNSA. The germline V and J ends were trimmed by 2 bases and 0 bases, with 10 bases remaining between them. In nucleotides, the CDR3 is TGTGCCAGCAGCTTACGGGGTAGGATGAACACTGAAGCTTTCTTT. Translation gives CASSLRGRMNTEAFF.

J is TRBJ1-4 and V is TRBV6-1; D is perhaps TRBD1 (5 bases). The V end was cut by 0 bases, the J end by 16 bases, with 12 bases between. The germline V gene has CDR1 MNHNS and CDR2 SASEGT. CDR3 length: 12 amino acids. The CDR3 sequence: CASSEAGTLWFF. CDR3 in DNA: TGTGCCAGCAGTGAAGCCGGGACCTTGTGGTTTTTT.

This clone was found once. Written as DNA, the CDR3 is TGTGCCAGCAGCTCCGGAGGGGCCCCCTATGGCTACACCTTC. Amino acid sequence: CASSSGGAPYGYTF. This rearrangement joins TRBV11-2 to TRBJ1-2, with D possibly matching TRBD1 (5 bases). Trimming stripped 4 bases from V and 4 bases from J, with 13 bases between. Germline V gene data show CDR1 as SGHAT and CDR2 as FQNNGV. This CDR3 is built from 14 residues.

The chain links TRBV18 to TRBJ1-3; 8 bases agree with TRBD1. V dropped 3 bases and J dropped 0; count of bases not matched to a gene: 4. This CDR3 region has 16 residues. Germline V gene data show CDR1 as KGHSH and CDR2 as LQKENI. CDR3 protein: CASSPGQGNSGNTIYF. As DNA, the CDR3 is TGTGCCAGCTCACCCGGACAGGGAAACTCTGGAAACACCATATATTTT.

This clone has more than one count but fewer than ten. The chain links TRBV7-6 to TRBJ1-3; D is possibly TRBD1 (5 bases). The germline gives CDR1 SGHVS, CDR2 FNYEAQ. The CDR3 has 12 residues. V lost 5 bases and J lost 11, with 13 bases in between. The DNA for the CDR3 is TGTGCCAGCAGCCCGGTGGGGGGGGCCATATATTTT. It is translated as CASSPVGGAIYF.

The CDR3 protein is CASSDRADRYEQYF. DNA for the CDR3: TGTGCCAGCAGTGATCGGGCAGACCGCTACGAGCAGTACTTC. The chain combines TRBV2 with TRBJ2-7; D is unclear. V was shortened by 3 bases and J by 3 bases, with 12 bases between the two germline ends. The CDR3 is made up of 14 amino acids. Germline CDR1 and CDR2: SNHLY and FYNNEI. Filled out from reference TRBV2 and TRBJ2-7, the complete variable domain reads EPEVTQTPSHQVTQMGQEVILRCVPISNHLYFYWYRQILGQKVEFLVSFYNNEISEKSEIFDDQFSVERPDGSNFTLKIRSTKLEDSAMYFCASSDRADRYEQYFGPGTRLTVT.

V gene TRBV21-1 combines with J gene TRBJ1-5. TRBV21-1 is shown as a pseudogene. The CDR3 spans 13 residues. In nucleotides, the CDR3 is TGTCAGATGGCTCGAAGCAGCAATCAGCCCCAGCATTTT. It encodes CQMARSSNQPQHF.